The 21 T cell receptor beta chains reported below all come from one sample, sequenced in a study of control samples from healthy donors and cancer patients. Measured with immunoSEQ multiplex PCR; TCRdb has only the in-frame clones, and not every one. This table has under 150,000 clones, 90% to 95% appearing once. The sequencing sample was made of PBMCs. These receptors came from a man between 50 and 59 years old with head and neck cancer.

The chain uses TRBV5-1 and TRBJ1-1; 7 bases line up with TRBD1. Per germline, CDR1 SGHRS and CDR2 YFSETQ. This CDR3 region has 15 residues. The ends lost 1 base at V and 5 bases at J; junction bases unmatched: 8. CDR3 in amino acids: CASSLYASRGTEAFF. DNA of the CDR3: TGCGCCAGCAGCTTGTATGCCTCCAGGGGGACTGAAGCTTTCTTT.

The chain uses TRBV18 and TRBJ1-2, with D uncertain. Germline V gene lookup returns CDR1 KGHSH and CDR2 LQKENI. This CDR3 has 14 residues. V shed 2 bases and J shed 0 bases, with 7 bases lying between them. The CDR3 reads CASSPRVTNYGYTF. DNA for the CDR3: TGTGCCAGCTCACCAAGGGTTACTAACTATGGCTACACCTTC.

V and J are TRBV7-2 and TRBJ2-7, with TRBD1 identical over 8 bases. V shed 5 bases, J shed 3 bases, and the junction held 6 bases outside the gene matches. Germline V gives CDR1 SGHTA, CDR2 FQGNSA. CDR3 length: 14 residues. This chain's CDR3 is CASSLGQANYEQYF. The CDR3 DNA is TGTGCCAGCAGCCTGGGACAGGCGAACTACGAGCAGTACTTC.

This clone was recorded once. This chain joins TRBV7-6 and TRBJ2-2; D is possibly TRBD2 (6 bases). Trimming took 6 bases from V and 1 from J, leaving 18 bases between them. Germline V gives CDR1 SGHVS, CDR2 FNYEAQ. The CDR3 is 17 residues long. CDR3 bases: TGTGCCAGCAGTCATCGACCTTTGGGGGGGAACACCGGGGAGCTGTTTTTT. It is translated as CASSHRPLGGNTGELFF.

This clone was detected once. The rearrangement joins TRBV11-2 to TRBJ2-7, with D perhaps matching TRBD1 (5 bases). The CDR3 sequence is 13 residues long. Trimming removed 0 bases at V and 7 bases at J, with 10 bases between. CDR1 and CDR2 from the germline V gene are SGHAT and FQNNGV. The CDR3 reads CASSLDRAGEQYF. The DNA of the CDR3 is TGTGCCAGCAGCTTAGACAGGGCAGGAGAGCAGTACTTC.

The chain joins TRBV27 to TRBJ1-5; 8 nucleotides agree with TRBD1. From germline, CDR1 is MNHEY and CDR2 SMNVEV (reference sequence). This CDR3 region has 16 residues. The trim removed 5 bases at V and 1 base at J, leaving 7 bases unmatched. The CDR3 DNA reads as TGTGCCAGCAGTCCCCGGACAGGGTACAGCAATCAGCCCCAGCATTTT. Its protein is CASSPRTGYSNQPQHF.

The rearrangement uses TRBV2 and TRBJ1-6; D gene unclear. This CDR3 region has 15 residues. Trimming left V 3 bases short and J 1 base short, with 7 bases between. CDR1 is SNHLY and CDR2 is FYNNEI in the germline V gene. DNA of the CDR3: TGTGCCAGCAGTGAGTCCGAGTCCTATAATTCACCCCTCCACTTT. Its translation is CASSESESYNSPLHF.

The V and J genes are TRBV7-9 and TRBJ1-5; no clear D gene. Germline loops: CDR1 SEHNR, CDR2 FQNEAQ (reference sequence). The germline V and J ends were trimmed by 0 bases and 8 bases, with 8 bases remaining between them. The length of the CDR3 is 13 residues. Here the CDR3 reads CASSLALGKPQHF. CDR3 bases: TGTGCCAGCAGCTTAGCGTTAGGTAAGCCCCAGCATTTT.

This chain uses TRBV4-1 with TRBJ1-2; D is ambiguous. Germline V gives CDR1 MGHRA, CDR2 YSYEKL. The CDR3 consists of 17 residues. V was trimmed by 3 bases and J by 0 bases, leaving 17 bases between them. The CDR3 DNA sequence: TGCGCCAGCAGCCACAGACTCCCGGGTCCAGCTAACTATGGCTACACCTTC. Translated: CASSHRLPGPANYGYTF.

The J gene is TRBJ2-5, the V gene TRBV7-3, with 7 bases aligning to TRBD2. Germline-derived CDR1 and CDR2 are SGHTA and FQGTGA. Trimming at V came to 5 bases and at J to 0 bases, leaving 6 bases not matched to a gene. This CDR3 contains 15 residues. The CDR3 reads CASSQIAGNQETQYF. The CDR3 DNA reads TGTGCCAGCAGCCAAATAGCGGGCAACCAAGAGACCCAGTACTTC.

This sequence joins TRBV28 and TRBJ2-7; no firm D call. Trimming removed 4 bases from V and 3 bases from J, with 19 bases in between. CDR3 length equals 16 residues. CDR1 MDHEN and CDR2 SYDVKM come from the germline V gene. CDR3 DNA: TGTGCCAGCAGTTACCGGTCCCGCCCCATCAGCTACGAGCAGTACTTC. Protein product: CASSYRSRPISYEQYF. The full variable domain, in which reference TRBV28 and TRBJ2-7 provide the parts outside the CDR3, is DVKVTQSSRYLVKRTGEKVFLECVQDMDHENMFWYRQDPGLGLRLIYFSYDVKMKEKGDIPEGYSVSREKKERFSLILESASTNQTSMYLCASSYRSRPISYEQYFGPGTRLTVT.

Only one count was recorded for this clone. The chain combines TRBV5-4 with TRBJ1-2, with no clear D. CDR1 is SGHNT, CDR2 YYREEE, per germline (reference sequence). This CDR3 is 16 amino acids long. V lost 0 bases to trimming and J lost 3 bases, with 15 bases between them. CDR3 sequence (DNA): TGTGCCAGCAGCTTGGATGAACGGGCATGGGACTATGGCTACACCTTC. It is translated as CASSLDERAWDYGYTF. The full variable domain, in which reference TRBV5-4 and TRBJ1-2 provide the parts outside the CDR3, is ETGVTQSPTHLIKTRGQQVTLRCSSQSGHNTVSWYQQALGQGPQFIFQYYREEENGRGNFPPRFSGLQFPNYSSELNVNALELDDSALYLCASSLDERAWDYGYTFGSGTRLTVV.

V gene TRBV21-1 combines with J gene TRBJ2-3; TRBD1, the table's D call, was not compared with the DNA. TRBV21-1 is a documented pseudogene. The CDR3 runs to 15 residues. DNA of the CDR3: TGTGCCAGCAGCCGCCGACAGGGCCCCACAGATACGCAGTATTTT. It codes for CASSRRQGPTDTQYF.

The chain combines TRBV5-6 with TRBJ2-6; 7 bases align to TRBD2. The CDR3 runs 15 residues. Germline assignment: CDR1 SGHDT and CDR2 YYEEEE. The V gene end was trimmed by 7 bases and the J gene end by 5 bases; junction bases not matched to a gene: 9. CDR3 protein: CASGRALVRANVLTF. In DNA, the CDR3 is TGTGCCAGCGGGAGGGCTCTCGTAAGGGCCAACGTCCTGACTTTC.

The chain links TRBV5-6 to TRBJ1-1; possible D gene TRBD1, 5 bases. CDR3 length equals 13 residues. Looked up from germline, CDR1 is SGHDT and CDR2 is YYEEEE. V dropped 4 bases and J dropped 4 bases, with 11 bases sitting between them. The CDR3 region has the DNA TGTGCCAGCAGCGGACAAGTGAGCACTGAAGCTTTCTTT. It encodes CASSGQVSTEAFF.

J is TRBJ1-5 and V is TRBV15, with 8 positions matching TRBD1. Germline lookup yields CDR1 LNHNV and CDR2 YYDKDF (reference sequence). The J segment lost 5 bases and the V segment lost 4 bases, leaving 13 bases of the junction unmatched. The CDR3 is made up of 17 amino acids. The CDR3: CATSNIYRGYRDQPQHF. CDR3 bases: TGTGCCACCAGCAATATCTACAGGGGGTATCGAGATCAGCCCCAGCATTTT.

The V call is TRBV28, the J call TRBJ2-5; 9 bases are shared with TRBD1. Germline V CDR1 and CDR2: MDHEN, SYDVKM. After removal of 6 bases from V and 6 bases from J, the junction contained 8 bases not matched to a gene. The CDR3 has 14 amino acids. Here the CDR3 DNA reads TGTGCCAGCAGAGACACCGGGACAGGGAAGACCCAGTACTTC. It specifies CASRDTGTGKTQYF.

For this clone: No conserved phenylalanine or tryptophan is present at the end of the CDR3, so a read error is the likely explanation. The V and J genes are TRBV5-6 and TRBJ1-6, with 7 bases matching TRBD1. CDR3 length: 15 amino acids. CDR1 and CDR2 from the germline V gene are SGHDT and YYEEEE. V lost 0 bases, J lost 7 bases, and 4 bases stayed unmatched. The CDR3 nucleotides are TGTGCCAGCAGCTTGGCATGGACAGGAAATTCACCCCTCCACCTT. Amino acids: CASSLAWTGNSPLHL.

This rearrangement joins TRBV11-3 to TRBJ1-2, with TRBD1 matching over 7 bases. The CDR3 contains 17 residues. The junction had 13 bases not matched to a gene; V was cut back by 3 bases and J by 3 bases. Germline V gene lookup returns CDR1 SGHNT and CDR2 YENEEA. The CDR3 nucleotides read TGTGCCAGCAGCTTCATCCGCGGGAAGACAGGGTACTATGGCTACACCTTC. Protein sequence: CASSFIRGKTGYYGYTF.

The chain couples TRBV30 to TRBJ2-7, with TRBD1 identical over 9 bases. V gave up 5 bases and J gave up 1 base; unmatched junction bases: 9. Looked up from germline, CDR1 is GTSNPN and CDR2 is SVGIG (reference sequence). The CDR3 extends over 15 amino acids. The DNA of the CDR3 is TGTGCCTGGGAGCCAGGGACAGGGAGTTCCTACGAGCAGTACTTC. It encodes CAWEPGTGSSYEQYF.

The chain couples TRBV5-4 to TRBJ2-1, with D uncertain. Germline V gene data show CDR1 as SGHNT and CDR2 as YYREEE (reference sequence). The germline V and J ends were trimmed by 10 bases and 4 bases, with 9 bases remaining between them. CDR3 length: 11 residues. This CDR3 reads CAWLSYNEQFF. The DNA for the CDR3 is TGTGCCTGGTTATCTTACAATGAGCAGTTCTTC.